The T cell receptor (beta chain) described here comes from a study of blood T cell repertoires in COVID-19. Study information: T cells, B-cell-depleted T cells, or PBMCs supplied cDNA or gDNA.

The CDR3 is made up of 16 amino acids. Per the germline V gene, CDR1 is SGHDT and CDR2 is YYEEEE. J was trimmed by 2 bases and V by 1 base; bases with no gene match: 5. As handled by the study authors: Estimates of nucleated cell counts were drawn from the amplification of reference gene primers. Some clones are missing from TCRdb's copy, which holds only in-frame ones; the method was immunoSEQ multiplex PCR. V, J and clone size are those of that table, while D and trimming were read from the DNA. The table lists about 220,000 clones, 86% of them singletons. Participant age was roughly 18 to 100 years, and participants resided in fewer than 25 US areas. Clinical histories supplied by participants themselves formed the basis of cohort assignment.

Sequenced: PBMCs or T cells enriched from blood (not recorded which). This TCR derives from a woman between 40 and 50 years old with acute COVID-19. J is TRBJ1-4 and V is TRBV5-6; TRBD1 matches 7 bases. For the CDR3, the DNA is TGTGCCAGCAGCTTGTTGCAGGGGGGCACTAATGAAAAACTGTTTTTT. It translates to CASSLLQGGTNEKLFF.